This TCR beta chain is drawn from a study of control samples from healthy donors and cancer patients. This CDR3 comprises 15 residues. V shed 0 bases and J shed 6 bases, with 13 bases lying between them. The germline V gene encodes CDR1 MNHEY and CDR2 SVGEGT. Measured with immunoSEQ multiplex PCR; TCRdb has only the in-frame clones, and not every one. The listing records about 200,000 clones. Sample: blood. The receptor's source is a woman aged 25-40 years in good health. The rearrangement links TRBV6-2 or TRBV6-3 to TRBJ2-3; possibly TRBD1 for D (5 bases). This CDR3 reads CASSYSWTRVDTQYF. CDR3 coding DNA: TGTGCCAGCAGTTACTCCTGGACACGCGTGGATACGCAGTATTTT.